Listed here is a single T cell receptor (beta chain). Antigen unknown. Each of the patients experienced relapse following autologous stem cell transplantation, and their brentuximab vedotin exposure differed. The data were taken from a study of PD-1 blockade in classical Hodgkin lymphoma. Study findings and constraints: Significantly greater TCR diversity emerged by C4D1 in CD4+ cells but not CD8+ cells. Newly diagnosed patients had diversity similar to the baseline diversity of complete responders. After ASCT, patients who started nivolumab under 1 year later were excluded.

CDR1 and CDR2 from the germline V gene are SNHLY and FYNNEI. V was cut by 0 bases and J by 8 bases, with 9 bases left in between. There are 13 residues in the CDR3. Libraries were prepared by immunoSEQ multiplex PCR; TCRdb keeps only in-frame clonotypes and omits some of them. The table records about 150,000 clones, nearly 80% of them present only once. This sample comprised peripheral blood mononuclear cells (PBMCs), obtained before the second cycle of nivolumab. The source of this sequence is a human donor with classical Hodgkin lymphoma. This rearrangement joins TRBV2 to TRBJ2-3; D gene ambiguous. CDR3 residues: CASSEAKGGTQYF. For the CDR3, the DNA is TGTGCCAGCAGTGAAGCGAAGGGTGGTACGCAGTATTTT.